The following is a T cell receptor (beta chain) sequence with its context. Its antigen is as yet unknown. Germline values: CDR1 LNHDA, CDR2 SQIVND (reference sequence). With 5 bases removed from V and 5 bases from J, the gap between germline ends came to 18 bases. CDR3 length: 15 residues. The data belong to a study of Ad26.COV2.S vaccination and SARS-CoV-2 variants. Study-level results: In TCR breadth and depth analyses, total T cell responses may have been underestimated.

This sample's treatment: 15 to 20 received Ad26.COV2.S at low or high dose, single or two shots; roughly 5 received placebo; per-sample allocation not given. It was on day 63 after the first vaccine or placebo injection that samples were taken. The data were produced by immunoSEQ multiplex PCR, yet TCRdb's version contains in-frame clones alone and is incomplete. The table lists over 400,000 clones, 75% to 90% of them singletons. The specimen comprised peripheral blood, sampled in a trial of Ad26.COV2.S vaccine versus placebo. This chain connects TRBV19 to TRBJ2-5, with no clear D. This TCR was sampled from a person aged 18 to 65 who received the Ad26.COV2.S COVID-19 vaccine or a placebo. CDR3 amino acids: CASSSILDARETQYF. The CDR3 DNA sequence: TGTGCCAGTAGTTCGATTTTGGACGCGCGGGAGACCCAGTACTTC. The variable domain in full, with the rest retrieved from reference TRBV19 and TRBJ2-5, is DGGITQSPKYLFRKEGQNVTLSCEQNLNHDAMYWYRQDPGQGLRLIYYSQIVNDFQKGDIAEGYSVSREKKESFPLTVTSAQKNPTAFYLCASSSILDARETQYFGPGTRLLVL.